This T cell receptor beta chain was profiled in a study of blood T cell repertoires in COVID-19 (TCRdb year 2020). Some background on the complete study: Samples from collaborators originated in the United States, Italy and Spain and spanned both the acute and convalescent phases of COVID-19. The repertoires were released in a freely available public database intended as a resource for research on the immune response to SARS-CoV-2. Where available, HLA class I and class II types were obtained from metadata supplied by the sample provider rather than from assay-based typing. Samples came from the ongoing ImmuneRACE study (first 160 participants) plus 1,254 subjects from 6 global collaborators. Subjects who had been exposed to COVID-19, were actively infected with it, or had recovered from it provided the deeply sampled blood TCRbeta repertoires that made up the dataset. The prospective study material was composed of cDNA or gDNA derived from T cells, B-cell-depleted T cells, or PBMCs. A de-identified subject ID, COVID-19 status, age in years and sex were almost always included in the sample metadata. Paper-wide results and their limitations: The quantity of clinical and demographic metadata differed by source and by participant and was supplied without curation.

Taken from the germline V gene, the CDR1 and CDR2 loops are SNHLY and FYNNEI. Cut back by 3 bases and 4 bases, the V and J ends lie 4 bases apart. Including cysteine and phenylalanine, the CDR3 has 11 amino acids. The only DNA kept is the CDR3, 33 bases in frame from the first base. Enrolling through a virtual design, the prospective study's participants ranged in age from roughly 18 to 100 years and lived across some 23 United States geographic areas. To assign participants to cohorts, the prospective study relied on clinical history that participants themselves reported in a screening survey and a study questionnaire. ImmuneRACE Cohort 3 recovered participants were defined by two consecutive negative NP/OP PCR tests, healthcare professional clearance, or symptom resolution. Mobile phlebotomists in the prospective study collected whole blood, serum and a nasopharyngeal or oropharyngeal swab from every participant. Participants in the prospective study had the option to provide additional blood draws and questionnaires over a 2-month period. Before DNA extraction, blood samples from the prospective study were shipped at room temperature or frozen.

This clone was seen only once. What this receptor recognizes is not known. The sample holds no much larger clone one base away, and base qualities are not on file. Other DNA sequences from this sample encode an identical CDR3 as well. TCRbeta CDR3 regions were amplified from genomic DNA using the immunoSEQ Assay, a bias-controlled multiplex PCR. As for the original processing: Nucleated cell counts per sample were estimated from amplification of reference gene primers within the assay. Sequence reads were collapsed and filtered to measure the absolute abundance of every unique TCRbeta CDR3 rearrangement. For each sample, productive Simpson clonality was calculated by taking the square root of Simpson's diversity index across productive rearrangements. Drawn from immuneACCESS, this table holds only the in-frame rearrangements with V and J called that TCRdb kept. Clones are partly lost; checked studies trace under half to an unresolved V gene and leave the rest unexplained. That table is the source of V, J and clone size, and D and trimming were worked out from the DNA. A total of a few hundred thousand clones appear in this sample, 88% of them only once. The ten largest clonotypes hold more than 0.95% of the sample.

This TCR derives from a woman younger than 35 who had recovered from COVID-19. The chain is assembled from TRBV2 and TRBJ2-7; no D gene call is confident. Sequencing used PBMCs or T cells enriched from blood (not recorded which). The DNA sequence is given as TGTGCCAGCAGTGAGCGGTACGAGCAGTACTTC. The resulting protein is CASSERYEQYF.